This T cell receptor (beta chain) emerged from a study of blood T cell repertoires in COVID-19. This clone was picked up a small number of times. How the authors handled the data: Nucleated cell counts were estimated from reference gene primer amplification. The repertoire was sequenced with immunoSEQ multiplex PCR; TCRdb's copy has only in-frame clones and lacks some. D and trimming were read from the DNA, whereas the V and J calls and clone size are those reported in that table. The sample yields around 400,000 clones, over 85% seen once. The CDR3 has 15 amino acids. The V gene's germline CDR1 is SNHLY and CDR2 FYNNEI. V lost 6 bases, J lost 2 bases, and 11 bases lay in between.

The chain carries TRBV2 and TRBJ2-6, with D tentatively TRBD1 (5 bases). Sequenced material: PBMCs or T cells enriched from blood (not recorded which). The source is a woman in her thirties who had recovered from COVID-19. DNA of the CDR3: TGTGCCAGCAGCACCGACAGAACTGGGGCCAACGTCCTGACTTTC. This encodes CASSTDRTGANVLTF. Filled out from reference TRBV2 and TRBJ2-6, the complete variable domain reads EPEVTQTPSHQVTQMGQEVILRCVPISNHLYFYWYRQILGQKVEFLVSFYNNEISEKSEIFDDQFSVERPDGSNFTLKIRSTKLEDSAMYFCASSTDRTGANVLTFGAGSRLTVL.